The 7 T cell receptor beta chains below come from one sample, sequenced in a study of blood T cell repertoires in COVID-19. Sequenced by immunoSEQ multiplex PCR; TCRdb stores in-frame clones only, minus some. Seen here are 200,000 to 250,000 clones, roughly four fifths observed once, and the top ten hold 4.7%. Sequenced material: peripheral blood. These receptors all come from a woman in her 70s with acute or convalescent COVID-19.

This chain uses TRBV14 with TRBJ1-4; D is ambiguous. The CDR3 consists of 12 residues. V lost 4 bases and J lost 8, with 8 bases in between. Germline assignment: CDR1 SGHDN and CDR2 FVKESK. CDR3 DNA: TGTGCCAGCAGCCGCGCCGGGGAAAAACTGTTTTTT. Translated, it gives CASSRAGEKLFF.

The chain combines TRBV5-1 with TRBJ1-5, with D perhaps TRBD1 (5 bases). V gave up 0 bases and J gave up 4 bases, with 8 bases separating them. This CDR3 is built from 14 residues. Germline V gives CDR1 SGHRS, CDR2 YFSETQ. Here the CDR3 reads CASSLEAGNQPQHF. Here the CDR3 DNA reads TGCGCCAGCAGCTTGGAGGCAGGGAATCAGCCCCAGCATTTT.

The CDR3, as DNA: TGTGCCAGTAGTAGTGGGGGACTAGAGAGGTACAATGAGCAGTTCTTC. Residues: CASSSGGLERYNEQFF. The V and J genes are TRBV19 and TRBJ2-1; 8 bases agree with TRBD2. The CDR3 sequence is 16 residues long. V shed 4 bases and J 4 bases; nucleotides not matched to a gene: 9. The germline V gene has CDR1 LNHDA and CDR2 SQIVND (reference sequence).

The V and J genes are TRBV4-1 and TRBJ2-7, with D uncertain. The germline V and J ends were trimmed by 5 bases and 3 bases, with 11 bases remaining between them. The CDR3 totals 13 residues. CDR1 is MGHRA, CDR2 YSYEKL, per germline. For the CDR3, the DNA is TGCGCCAGCAGCTTACGGGTCCTCTACGAGCAGTACTTC. Encoded protein: CASSLRVLYEQYF.

This sequence joins TRBV5-1 and TRBJ1-1; 8 positions agree with TRBD1. The V gene's germline CDR1 is SGHRS and CDR2 YFSETQ. Germline trimming cut 4 bases from V and 8 bases from J; bases unmatched to any gene: 7. CDR3 length equals 13 residues. This chain's CDR3 is CASSDYGQGEAFF. DNA for the CDR3: TGCGCCAGCAGCGATTACGGACAGGGAGAAGCTTTCTTT.

In its sample, this clone was seen a few times. The J gene is TRBJ1-5, the V gene TRBV28; 7 bases match TRBD1. Trimming took 4 bases from V and 3 from J; bases not matched to a gene: 15. CDR1 is MDHEN, CDR2 SYDVKM, per germline. The CDR3 has 18 residues. The CDR3 DNA sequence: TGTGCCAGCAGTTCGCGCCTCCTCAGGGGGGAATTCAATCAGCCCCAGCATTTT. This gives the protein CASSSRLLRGEFNQPQHF.

This clone was counted many times. J is TRBJ2-7 and V is TRBV24-1, with 7 bases fitting TRBD1. From germline, CDR1 is KGHDR and CDR2 SFDVKD. The CDR3 is 14 amino acids. With 4 bases clipped from V and 5 bases from J, the junction kept 7 bases outside the gene matches. The CDR3, as DNA: TGTGCCACCAGTGAACGACAGGGAAATAACGAGCAGTACTTC. Translating gives CATSERQGNNEQYF.